Listed below are T cell receptor beta chains from one sample, sequenced in a study of blood T cell repertoires in COVID-19. This table comes from immunoSEQ multiplex PCR, and its TCRdb copy is limited to in-frame clones, with some not included. This table has about 250,000 clones, 70% to 90% appearing once. The sequencing sample was made of peripheral blood. Receptors were obtained from a woman aged 30 to 39 with COVID-19, enrolled during active disease. CDR3s include the opening cysteine and the closing phenylalanine or tryptophan. The order of the fields is V gene, CDR3 length, clone size, D gene, J gene, CDR3 protein, CDR3 DNA. A D gene is named only where the DNA matches it firmly. Size tells how often a clone was seen (once, few, many) or the class of an expanded clone, and some rows leave it out.

v_call: TRBV28; cdr3_length: 14; clone_size: NA; d_call: TRBD1; j_call: TRBJ1-2; cdr3_aa: CASSLLGTGSGYTF; cdr3_nt: TGTGCCAGCAGTTTATTGGGGACAGGGAGTGGCTACACCTTC
v_call: TRBV24-1; cdr3_length: 17; clone_size: NA; d_call: TRBD2; j_call: TRBJ2-1; cdr3_aa: CATSDKQRGRSYNEQFF; cdr3_nt: TGTGCCACCAGTGATAAACAGCGGGGCCGCTCCTACAATGAGCAGTTCTTC
v_call: TRBV28; cdr3_length: 13; clone_size: NA; d_call: TRBD1; j_call: TRBJ1-5; cdr3_aa: CASGRQGRQPQHF; cdr3_nt: TGTGCCAGCGGTCGACAGGGGCGTCAGCCCCAGCATTTT
v_call: TRBV6-5; cdr3_length: 14; clone_size: once; d_call: NA; j_call: TRBJ2-1; cdr3_aa: CASSYSLQVNEQFF; cdr3_nt: TGTGCCAGCAGTTACTCGTTACAGGTGAATGAGCAGTTCTTC
v_call: TRBV13; cdr3_length: 15; clone_size: NA; d_call: NA; j_call: TRBJ1-6; cdr3_aa: CASSLSQENNSPLHF; cdr3_nt: TGTGCCAGCAGCTTATCACAGGAGAATAATTCACCCCTCCACTTT
v_call: TRBV2; cdr3_length: 14; clone_size: NA; d_call: NA; j_call: TRBJ1-1; cdr3_aa: CASSPSRSNTEAFF; cdr3_nt: TGTGCCAGCAGCCCCAGTCGCAGTAACACTGAAGCTTTCTTT
v_call: TRBV13; cdr3_length: 17; clone_size: NA; d_call: TRBD1; j_call: TRBJ1-3; cdr3_aa: CASSLAATGGWKNTIYF; cdr3_nt: TGTGCCAGCAGCTTAGCCGCAACAGGGGGCTGGAAAAACACCATATATTTT
v_call: TRBV19; cdr3_length: 14; clone_size: NA; d_call: TRBD1; j_call: TRBJ1-5; cdr3_aa: CASSGTGGHQPQHF; cdr3_nt: TGTGCCAGTAGTGGGACAGGGGGTCATCAGCCCCAGCATTTT
v_call: TRBV11-2; cdr3_length: 13; clone_size: NA; d_call: NA; j_call: TRBJ1-1; cdr3_aa: CASSSVGATEAFF; cdr3_nt: TGTGCCAGCAGCTCAGTTGGGGCCACTGAAGCTTTCTTT
v_call: TRBV4-1; cdr3_length: 16; clone_size: NA; d_call: NA; j_call: TRBJ2-1; cdr3_aa: CASSQDSRGPYNEQFF; cdr3_nt: TGCGCCAGCAGCCAAGATAGCAGGGGACCCTACAATGAGCAGTTCTTC
v_call: TRBV15; cdr3_length: 13; clone_size: NA; d_call: NA; j_call: TRBJ2-7; cdr3_aa: CATSRDRADEQYF; cdr3_nt: TGTGCCACCAGCAGAGATCGCGCGGACGAGCAGTACTTC
v_call: TRBV5-6; cdr3_length: 15; clone_size: NA; d_call: TRBD1; j_call: TRBJ1-4; cdr3_aa: CASSREGDRNEKLFF; cdr3_nt: TGTGCCAGCAGCCGCGAGGGGGACAGGAATGAAAAACTGTTTTTT
v_call: TRBV7-6; cdr3_length: 15; clone_size: NA; d_call: TRBD1; j_call: TRBJ2-7; cdr3_aa: CASSLGTGVPYEQYF; cdr3_nt: TGTGCCAGCAGCTTAGGGACAGGGGTCCCCTACGAGCAGTACTTC
v_call: TRBV6-6; cdr3_length: 15; clone_size: NA; d_call: NA; j_call: TRBJ2-2; cdr3_aa: CASSTDPGGTGELFF; cdr3_nt: TGTGCCAGCAGTACCGATCCCGGGGGCACCGGGGAGCTGTTTTTT
v_call: TRBV5-8; cdr3_length: 14; clone_size: NA; d_call: NA; j_call: TRBJ1-6; cdr3_aa: CASSLRSDNSPLHF; cdr3_nt: TGTGCCAGCAGCTTGCGATCGGATAATTCACCCCTCCACTTT
v_call: TRBV28; cdr3_length: 15; clone_size: NA; d_call: NA; j_call: TRBJ2-7; cdr3_aa: CASTPWDLSSYEQYF; cdr3_nt: TGTGCCAGCACCCCCTGGGACTTGAGCTCCTACGAGCAGTACTTC
v_call: TRBV6-5; cdr3_length: 16; clone_size: NA; d_call: TRBD2; j_call: TRBJ2-1; cdr3_aa: CASSYSSGRGHNEQFF; cdr3_nt: TGTGCCAGCAGTTACAGCAGCGGGAGAGGGCACAATGAGCAGTTCTTC
v_call: TRBV3-1/TRBV3-2; cdr3_length: 15; clone_size: NA; d_call: TRBD1; j_call: TRBJ2-7; cdr3_aa: CATGDLRQGAYEQYF; cdr3_nt: TGTGCCACCGGGGACCTACGACAGGGCGCCTACGAGCAGTACTTC
v_call: TRBV11-2; cdr3_length: 17; clone_size: NA; d_call: TRBD1; j_call: TRBJ2-5; cdr3_aa: CASSRSGDSYYQETQYF; cdr3_nt: TGTGCCAGCAGCCGCTCCGGGGACAGCTACTACCAAGAGACCCAGTACTTC
v_call: TRBV4-1; cdr3_length: 15; clone_size: NA; d_call: TRBD1; j_call: TRBJ1-1; cdr3_aa: CASSQRGTGGTEAFF; cdr3_nt: TGCGCCAGCAGCCAAAGGGGAACAGGGGGCACTGAAGCTTTCTTT